This T cell receptor beta chain was recovered during a study of T-cell memory formation after mild COVID-19 (dated by TCRdb to the early 2020s). With respect to the entire study: Most TCR sequence clusters were specific to one of the two donors. T-cell clones expanding and contracting after mild COVID-19 in two donors were tracked by longitudinal TCRalpha and TCRbeta repertoire sequencing. The cohort was made up of two young adult volunteers, one female and one male, who were previously healthy.

Counted from cysteine to phenylalanine, this CDR3 has 13 amino acids. Only CDR3 DNA is held: 39 bases, read in frame from base 1. CDR1 ENHRY and CDR2 SYGVKD are derived from the germline V gene. Germline trimming: 6 bases from V, 6 bases from J; junction bases outside gene matches: 5. Ficoll-Paque density gradient centrifugation was the method used to isolate PBMCs. For this clonotype: Which antigen it targets is not known. The record has no base qualities; no much larger clone is one base away.

Reads for this sample came from an Illumina NovaSeq 6000. cDNA libraries for TCRalpha and TCRbeta were prepared by 5'RACE using constant-segment primers, with sample barcodes and unique molecular identifiers added. Trizol reagent was used to extract RNA from every sample. Amplification of the libraries took two PCR steps, and the second step added a second sample barcode plus Illumina TruSeq adapters. Sequencing of libraries was performed on an Illumina NovaSeq with 2 x 150 bp paired-end reads. The published analysis was carried out like this. Demultiplexing of reads and collapsing into UMI-guided consensus sequences were performed with migec v1.2.7. Using mixcr v2.1.11, UMI consensuses were aligned to TRA and TRB V and J templates and then assembled into clonotypes. Clonotypes were classified as expanded or contracted when called significant by both edgeR and NoisET, with noise models trained on biological replicates. For edgeR calls, the thresholds were a false discovery rate-adjusted p below 0.01 and a log2 fold-change of 1. As an exploratory analysis of dynamics, max-normalized trajectories of the 1000 most abundant clonotypes were examined with PCA combined with hierarchical clustering. Each responding clone was given a CD4 or CD8 phenotype based on the CD4+ and CD8+ repertoires, which had been sequenced separately. In-frame beta chains were kept once TCRdb had trimmed the public reads at Q25 with fastp and called clones with MiXCR. Entries that share a CDR3 protein sequence are merged under the most common genes and DNA. The V and J calls here are based on TCRdb, not the publication. Within this sample are about 250,000 distinct CDR3 sequences, with roughly 14% of them counted one time only. The ten top clones hold around 2.2% of the sample.

Here is what the overall study found, with its caveats: The detection of some responding clones in pre-infection memory suggests that pre-existing cross-reactive memory T cells joined the SARS-CoV-2 response. From day 15 to 85, contracting clones showed balanced CD4/CD8 phenotypes, whereas a second wave of clones that expanded from day 15 to 37 leaned towards CD4+. The study included only a couple of mild cases, and larger cohorts that include severe cases with pre-infection samples were judged to be necessary. The second-wave clones that peaked on day 37 were not confirmed to be SARS-CoV-2 specific. Contracting CD4+ clones appeared mostly in the CM and EM memory subsets, whereas CD8+ clones were enriched in EMRA.

The chain links TRBV10-3 with TRBJ1-2, with 9 central nucleotides matching TRBD1. The source of this sequence is an adult woman who had mild COVID-19 (a few samples of this study predate the infection). The sample titles of this study are shuffled in the database, so cell type and time point are left out; the donor was told from shared clones. Material for sequencing was PBMCs or a T cell subset sorted from them (not recorded which). In nucleotide form, the sequence is TGTGCCATCAGGGGGACAGGGAAGAATGGCTACACCTTC. Its coded protein is CAIRGTGKNGYTF.